This entry lists 9 T cell receptor beta chains sequenced from one sample in a study of OX40 agonist ivuxolimab in advanced cancers. Profiled with immunoSEQ multiplex PCR; TCRdb holds only in-frame clones, not every one. The sample lists approximately 82,000 clones; around nine tenths were seen once. Source: CD4+ or CD8+ T cells sorted from blood, taken in a trial of the OX40 agonist ivuxolimab. These receptors all come from an adult with an advanced solid tumor such as melanoma, head and neck, liver or kidney cancer.

The chain employs TRBV6-5 and TRBJ1-6; D is unresolved. V was pared by 4 bases and J by 6 bases, with 7 bases between. In germline, CDR1 is MNHEY, CDR2 SVGAGI. CDR3 length: 13 residues. CDR3: CASSSRLNSPLHF. In DNA form, the CDR3 reads TGTGCCAGCAGTTCTAGACTTAATTCACCCCTCCACTTT.

The rearrangement joins TRBV5-1 to TRBJ2-7; 11 nucleotides line up with TRBD1. The length of the CDR3 is 15 residues. The V and J ends lost 2 bases and 6 bases, in that order; junction bases with no gene match: 7. Germline CDR1 is SGHRS and CDR2 is YFSETQ. CDR3 sequence reads: CASSFMSGTGGEQYF. CDR3 bases: TGCGCCAGCAGCTTCATGTCCGGGACAGGGGGCGAGCAGTACTTC.

The chain combines TRBV28 with TRBJ2-7; D tentatively reads TRBD1 or TRBD2 (5 bases each). The V gene's germline CDR1 is MDHEN and CDR2 SYDVKM. The CDR3 sequence is 16 residues long. V gave up 2 bases and J gave up 0 bases, with 14 bases separating them. The CDR3 protein is CASSLGSGRSSYEQYF. CDR3 nucleotide sequence: TGTGCCAGCAGTTTAGGTTCGGGACGGAGCTCCTACGAGCAGTACTTC.

J is TRBJ2-3 and V is TRBV5-4; 8 nucleotides line up with TRBD2. Germline loops: CDR1 SGHNT, CDR2 YYREEE (reference sequence). The CDR3 is made up of 18 amino acids. V lost 0 bases and J lost 4; bases outside the gene matches: 13. In DNA form, the CDR3 reads TGTGCCAGCAGCTTGGGGATCCGAACGGGAGGGATGCCAGATACGCAGTATTTT. Its protein is CASSLGIRTGGMPDTQYF.

This rearrangement joins TRBV6-1 to TRBJ1-5; no firm D call. The CDR3 runs 15 residues. Looked up from germline, CDR1 is MNHNS and CDR2 is SASEGT. Trimming shortened V by 6 bases and J by 0 bases, and 12 bases separated the two germline ends. In DNA, the CDR3 is TGTGCCAGCAGAGACACAAGCTTTAGCAATCAGCCCCAGCATTTT. Its translation is CASRDTSFSNQPQHF.

The chain recombines TRBV6-4 with TRBJ2-6; D possibly corresponds to TRBD2 (5 bases). Per the germline V gene, CDR1 is MRHNA and CDR2 is SNTAGT. The ends were cut back, 6 bases at V and 0 bases at J, with 6 bases in the middle. The CDR3 is made up of 14 amino acids. CDR3 bases: TGTGCCAGCAGGGGGAGCTCTGGGGCCAACGTCCTGACTTTC. It specifies CASRGSSGANVLTF.

This sequence joins TRBV7-9 and TRBJ2-2; the D gene is possibly TRBD1 (7 bases). V dropped 5 bases and J dropped 4 bases, with 11 bases sitting between them. The CDR3 is 14 residues long. CDR1 SEHNR and CDR2 FQNEAQ come from the germline V gene (reference sequence). The CDR3 region has the DNA TGTGCCAGCAGCGCGGGACAGCGCACCGGGGAGCTGTTTTTT. It yields the protein CASSAGQRTGELFF.

The chain recombines TRBV19 with TRBJ1-6; TRBD1 is a possible D gene (5 bases). Germline V gives CDR1 LNHDA, CDR2 SQIVND (reference sequence). The CDR3 covers 13 residues. Trimming pared 8 bases from V and 8 bases from J, leaving 13 bases between. CDR3 amino acids: CASWDGSYSPLHF. CDR3 sequence (DNA): TGTGCCAGTTGGGACGGGTCCTATTCACCCCTCCACTTT.

This rearrangement joins TRBV25-1 to TRBJ1-1; D is perhaps TRBD1 (5 bases). V lost 2 bases and J lost 4, with 11 bases in between. The CDR3 has 14 amino acids. Germline V CDR1 and CDR2: MGHDK, SYGVNS. The CDR3 DNA reads TGTGCCAGCAGTGAAGCTGGGGCTTCCACTGAAGCTTTCTTT. It translates to CASSEAGASTEAFF.